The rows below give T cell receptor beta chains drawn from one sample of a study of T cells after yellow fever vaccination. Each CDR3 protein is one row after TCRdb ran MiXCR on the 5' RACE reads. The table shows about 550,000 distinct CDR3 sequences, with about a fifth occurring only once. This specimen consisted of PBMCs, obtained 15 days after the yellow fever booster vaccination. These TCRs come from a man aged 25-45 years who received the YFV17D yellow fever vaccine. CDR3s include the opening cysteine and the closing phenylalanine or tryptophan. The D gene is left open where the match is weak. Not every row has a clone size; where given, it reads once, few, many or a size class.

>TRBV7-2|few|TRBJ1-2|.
TGTGCCAGCAGCCCGCGACGAGGACTACTAGGCTACACCTTC
CASSPRRGLLGYTF
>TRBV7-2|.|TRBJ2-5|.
TGTGCCAGCAGCTCGACGGTGGGGGTACAAGAGACCCAGTACTTC
CASSSTVGVQETQYF
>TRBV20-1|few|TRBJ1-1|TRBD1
TGCAGTGCTAGAGACCAGGACAGGGGACGGACTGAAGCTTTCTTT
CSARDQDRGRTEAFF
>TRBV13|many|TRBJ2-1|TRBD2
TGTGCCAGCAGCTCCTCCACCAGACTAGCGGGAGTTGAGCAGTTCTTC
CASSSSTRLAGVEQFF
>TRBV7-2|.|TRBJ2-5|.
TGTGCCAGTGGTGGTCGGAGGGGAGAGACCCAGTACTTC
CASGGRRGETQYF
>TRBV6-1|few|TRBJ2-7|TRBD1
TGTGCCAGCAGCACAGGGGGCATGATCTACGAGCAGTACTTC
CASSTGGMIYEQYF
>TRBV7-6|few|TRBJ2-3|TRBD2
TGTGCCAGCATGACTAGCCCCCGTGATACGCAGTATTTT
CASMTSPRDTQYF
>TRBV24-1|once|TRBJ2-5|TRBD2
TGTGCCACCGGAGCGGGAAAGTCAGAGACCCAGTACTTC
CATGAGKSETQYF
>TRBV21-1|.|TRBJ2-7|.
TGTGCCAGCAGCAAAAAACGCGGCTCTCGGGAGCAGTACTTC
CASSKKRGSREQYF
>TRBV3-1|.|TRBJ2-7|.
TGTGCCAGCAGCCAGGAGAGGTACGAGCAGTACTTC
CASSQERYEQYF
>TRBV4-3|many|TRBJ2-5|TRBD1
TGTGCCAGCAGCCAGGACAGGGAAGAGACCCAGTACTTC
CASSQDREETQYF
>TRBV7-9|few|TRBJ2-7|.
TGTGCCAGCAGCTTTCCAGGGCGACGGTCTTATGAGCAGTACTTC
CASSFPGRRSYEQYF
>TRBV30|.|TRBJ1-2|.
TGTGCCTGGAGGGGGGAGAATCACGGCTACACCTTC
CAWRGENHGYTF
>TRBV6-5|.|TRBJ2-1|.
TGTGCCAGCAGTTACTCGGGGGTGGGTGAGCAGTTCTTC
CASSYSGVGEQFF
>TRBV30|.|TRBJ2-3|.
TGTGCCTGGAAGCGACTAAGCACAGATACGCAGTATTTT
CAWKRLSTDTQYF
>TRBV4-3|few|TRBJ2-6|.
TGCGCCAGCAGCCAGGGGTTTTCTGGGGCCAACGTCCTGACTTTC
CASSQGFSGANVLTF
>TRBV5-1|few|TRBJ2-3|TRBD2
TGCGCCAGCATAGGACTAGATTCTGGCACAGATACGCAGTATTTT
CASIGLDSGTDTQYF
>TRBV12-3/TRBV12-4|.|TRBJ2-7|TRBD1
TGTGCCAGCAGCCGGGGACAGGGCCCGTACTTC
CASSRGQGPYF
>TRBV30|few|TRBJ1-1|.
TGTGCCCGCCGGGGAGTTGGCACTGAAGCTTTCTTT
CARRGVGTEAFF
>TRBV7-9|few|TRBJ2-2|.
TGTGCCAGCAGCTCCCCCCCCTGGGGGCCCTCCGGGGAGCTGTTTTTT
CASSSPPWGPSGELFF
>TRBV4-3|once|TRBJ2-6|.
TGCGCCAGCAGCCAGGCAGGGGTTGGGGCCAACGTCCTGACTTTC
CASSQAGVGANVLTF
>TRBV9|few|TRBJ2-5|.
TGTGCCAGCAGCGTAGATCTGGGAGGAGGGACCCAGTACTTC
CASSVDLGGGTQYF
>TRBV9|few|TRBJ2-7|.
TGTGCCAGCAGCGTAGGCGGAGGGAAGAACGAGCAGTACTTC
CASSVGGGKNEQYF
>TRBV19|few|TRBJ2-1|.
TGTGCCAGTAGTTGGGGCCAACGCTATGAGCAGTTCTTC
CASSWGQRYEQFF
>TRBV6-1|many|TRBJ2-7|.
TGTGCCAGCAGTGTTCGTCAGGCCTCCTACGAGCAGTACTTC
CASSVRQASYEQYF
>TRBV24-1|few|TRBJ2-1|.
TGTGCCACCAGTGATTTGACCCGACAGTTCTTC
CATSDLTRQFF
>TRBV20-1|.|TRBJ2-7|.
TGCAGTGCCTCCTCTCCAGGGAACGAGCAGTACTTC
CSASSPGNEQYF
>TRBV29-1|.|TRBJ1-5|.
TGCAGCGTTGAACCAGGGAACAATCAGCCCCAGCATTTT
CSVEPGNNQPQHF
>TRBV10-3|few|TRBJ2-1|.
TGTGCCGCCCTAGACGGGGGAACCTCCTACAATGAGCAGTTCTTC
CAALDGGTSYNEQFF
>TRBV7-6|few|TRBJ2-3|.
TGTGCCAGCAGATATACTTTCAGCACAGATACGCAGTATTTT
CASRYTFSTDTQYF
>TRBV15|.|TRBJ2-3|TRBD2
TGTGCCACCAGCAGAGGAGGTCGGGCGGGAGTTCAGGATACGCAGTATTTT
CATSRGGRAGVQDTQYF
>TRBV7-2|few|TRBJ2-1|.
TGTGCCAGCAGCCCGGACCCGCGGTACAATGAGCAGTTCTTC
CASSPDPRYNEQFF
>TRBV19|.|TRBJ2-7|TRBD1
TGTGCCAGTGGGGACAGACTGGCGTACGAGCAGTACTTC
CASGDRLAYEQYF
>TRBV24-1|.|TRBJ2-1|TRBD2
TGTGCCACCAGTGACCATCCCCTTTTAGCGGGAGGCAATGAGCAGTTCTTC
CATSDHPLLAGGNEQFF
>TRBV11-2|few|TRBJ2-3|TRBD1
TGTGCCAGCAGCTCGGGACAGGGGAGGCTGGATACGCAGTATTTT
CASSSGQGRLDTQYF
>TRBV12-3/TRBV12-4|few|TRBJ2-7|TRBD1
TGTGCCAGCAGGCCGACAGGGACCTACGAGCAGTACTTC
CASRPTGTYEQYF
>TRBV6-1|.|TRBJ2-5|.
TGTGCCAGCAGTGAAAGCCTCCTTGCGGAGACCCAGTACTTC
CASSESLLAETQYF
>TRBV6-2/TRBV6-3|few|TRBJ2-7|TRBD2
TGTGCCAGCAGTTCTCCTAGCGGGATACGGTACTTC
CASSSPSGIRYF
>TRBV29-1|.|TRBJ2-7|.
TGCAGCGTTGGAGCCAGTCCCTACGAGCAGTACTTC
CSVGASPYEQYF
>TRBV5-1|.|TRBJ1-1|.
TGCGCCAGCAGCAACGACCCCACCGGTGGTGGAGGTGAAGCTTTCTTT
CASSNDPTGGGGEAFF
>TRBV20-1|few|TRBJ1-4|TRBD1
TGCAGTGCAGGGACTGGGACAGGGAATGAAAAACTGTTTTTT
CSAGTGTGNEKLFF
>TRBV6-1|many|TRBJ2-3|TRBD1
TGTGCCAGCAGTGAACATTCGGGACAGGGCCCGGGTCCGTATTTT
CASSEHSGQGPGPYF
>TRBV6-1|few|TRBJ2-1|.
TGTGCCAGCAGCCCCACGGATCCCCCATACAATGAGCAGTTCTTC
CASSPTDPPYNEQFF
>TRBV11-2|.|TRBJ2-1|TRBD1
TGTGCCAGCAGCCCCACCGACAGGGTTAGGTTCTTC
CASSPTDRVRFF